This TCR beta chain was identified during a study of T-cell memory formation after mild COVID-19. Study in general: TCR clusters mostly belonged to single donors. Broader study findings: The main location of contracting CD4+ clones was CM and EM, and that of contracting CD8+ clones was EMRA. Contracting clones from day 15 to 85 showed balanced CD4/CD8; later expanders favored CD4+.

CDR1 is MNHNY and CDR2 is SVGAGI in the germline V gene (reference sequence). The ends were cut back, 4 bases at V and 6 bases at J, with 15 bases in the middle. The CDR3 contains 15 residues. TCRdb processed the 5' RACE reads anew with MiXCR; each CDR3 protein has one entry. The sample shows about 240,000 distinct CDR3 sequences, around a tenth of them seen only once. This clonotype was found a few times. Antigen unknown. V gene TRBV6-6 combines with J gene TRBJ2-2; D call uncertain. Specimen: PBMCs or a T cell subset sorted from them (not recorded which). The receptor comes from a man aged 18-30 years who had mild COVID-19 (a few samples of this study predate the infection). Cell type and time point are not known. For the CDR3, the DNA is TGTGCCAGCAGTTTCAGCCGGTTCGTGTCCGGGGAGCTGTTTTTT. It is translated as CASSFSRFVSGELFF.